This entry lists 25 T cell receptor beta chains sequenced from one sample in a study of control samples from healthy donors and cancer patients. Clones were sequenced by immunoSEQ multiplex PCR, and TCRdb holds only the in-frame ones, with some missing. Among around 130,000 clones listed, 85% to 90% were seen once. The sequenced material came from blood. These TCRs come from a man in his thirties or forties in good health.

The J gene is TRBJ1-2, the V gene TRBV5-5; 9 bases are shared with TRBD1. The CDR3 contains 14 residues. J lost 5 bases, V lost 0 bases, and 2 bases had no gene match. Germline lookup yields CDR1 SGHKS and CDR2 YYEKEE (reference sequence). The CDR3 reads CASSLAQGAYGYTF. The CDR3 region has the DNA TGTGCCAGCAGCTTGGCACAGGGGGCGTATGGCTACACCTTC.

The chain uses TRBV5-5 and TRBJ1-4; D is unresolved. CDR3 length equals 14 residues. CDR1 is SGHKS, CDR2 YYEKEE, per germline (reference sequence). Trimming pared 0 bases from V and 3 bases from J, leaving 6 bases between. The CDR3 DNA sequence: TGTGCCAGCAGCTTGGGTCGGGCTAATGAAAAACTGTTTTTT. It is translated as CASSLGRANEKLFF.

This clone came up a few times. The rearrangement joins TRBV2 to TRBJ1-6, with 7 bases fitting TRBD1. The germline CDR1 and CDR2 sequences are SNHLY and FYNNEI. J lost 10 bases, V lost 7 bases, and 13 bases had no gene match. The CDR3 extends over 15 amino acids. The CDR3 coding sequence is TGTGCCAGCATCCCTCAGGGGGGCCTGGGCTCACCCCTCCACTTT. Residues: CASIPQGGLGSPLHF.

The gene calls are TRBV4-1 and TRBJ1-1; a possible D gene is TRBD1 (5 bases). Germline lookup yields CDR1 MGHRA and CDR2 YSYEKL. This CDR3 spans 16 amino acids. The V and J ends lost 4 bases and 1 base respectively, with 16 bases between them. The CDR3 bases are TGCGCCAGCAGCCGAGGCTACCTGGACAAGAACACTGAAGCTTTCTTT. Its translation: CASSRGYLDKNTEAFF.

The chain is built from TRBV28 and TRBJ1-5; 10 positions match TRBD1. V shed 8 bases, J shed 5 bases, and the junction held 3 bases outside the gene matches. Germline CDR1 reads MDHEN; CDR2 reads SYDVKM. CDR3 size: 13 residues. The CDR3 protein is CASLDRGDQPQHF. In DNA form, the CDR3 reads TGTGCCAGCCTGGACAGGGGGGATCAGCCCCAGCATTTT.

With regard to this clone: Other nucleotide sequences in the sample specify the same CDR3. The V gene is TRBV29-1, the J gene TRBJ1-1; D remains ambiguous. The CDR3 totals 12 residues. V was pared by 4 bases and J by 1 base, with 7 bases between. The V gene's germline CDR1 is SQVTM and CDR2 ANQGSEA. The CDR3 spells CSVGRENTEAFF. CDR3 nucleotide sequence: TGCAGCGTTGGGAGAGAGAACACTGAAGCTTTCTTT.

CDR3 protein: CASSFPQGAREYTF. The CDR3 bases are TGTGCCAGCAGCTTCCCACAGGGGGCCCGCGAGTACACCTTC. The chain links TRBV7-9 to TRBJ1-2; TRBD1 matches at 9 bases. V dropped 3 bases and J dropped 11; count of bases not matched to a gene: 10. The CDR3 runs 14 residues. Germline V lookup: CDR1 SEHNR, CDR2 FQNEAQ (reference sequence). The full variable domain, with the rest looked up from reference TRBV7-9 and TRBJ1-2, is DTGVSQNPRHKITKRGQNVTFRCDPISEHNRLYWYRQTLGQGPEFLTYFQNEAQLEKSRLLSDRFSAERPKGSFSTLEIQRTEQGDSAMYLCASSFPQGAREYTFGSGTRLTVV.

DNA of the CDR3: TGTGCCACCAGTAACTCGCCGACAGGAGGGACCGGGGAGCTGTTTTTT. Translated, it gives CATSNSPTGGTGELFF. The V call is TRBV24-1, the J call TRBJ2-2; D tentatively fits TRBD1 or TRBD2 (6 bases each). This CDR3 region has 16 residues. Trimming removed 6 bases from V and 5 bases from J, with 18 bases in between. CDR1 and CDR2 (germline): KGHDR, SFDVKD.

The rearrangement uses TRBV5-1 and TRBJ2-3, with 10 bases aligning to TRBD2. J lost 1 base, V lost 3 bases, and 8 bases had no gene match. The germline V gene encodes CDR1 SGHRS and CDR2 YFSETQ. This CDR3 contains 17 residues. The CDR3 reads CASSWRGLAGGTDTQYF. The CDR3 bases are TGCGCCAGCAGCTGGAGGGGGCTAGCGGGAGGCACAGATACGCAGTATTTT.

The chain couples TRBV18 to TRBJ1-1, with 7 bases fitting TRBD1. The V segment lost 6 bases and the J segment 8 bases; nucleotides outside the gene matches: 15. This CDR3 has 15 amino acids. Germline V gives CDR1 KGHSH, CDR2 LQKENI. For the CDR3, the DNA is TGTGCCAGCTCTCTGGACAGGAGGGGCCAGCCAGAAGCTTTCTTT. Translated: CASSLDRRGQPEAFF.

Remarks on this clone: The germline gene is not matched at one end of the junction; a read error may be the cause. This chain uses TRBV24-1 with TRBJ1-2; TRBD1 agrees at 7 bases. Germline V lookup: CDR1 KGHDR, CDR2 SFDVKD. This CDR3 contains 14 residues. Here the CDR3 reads CTTSDWDSAHGYTF. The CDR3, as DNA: TGTACCACCAGTGATTGGGACAGCGCCCATGGCTACACCTTC.

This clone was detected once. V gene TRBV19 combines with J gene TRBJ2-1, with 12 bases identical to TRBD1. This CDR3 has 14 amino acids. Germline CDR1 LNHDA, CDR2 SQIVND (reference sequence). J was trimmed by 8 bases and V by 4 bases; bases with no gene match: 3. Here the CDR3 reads CASSTGQGAHEQFF. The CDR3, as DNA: TGTGCCAGTAGTACGGGACAGGGGGCCCATGAGCAGTTCTTC.

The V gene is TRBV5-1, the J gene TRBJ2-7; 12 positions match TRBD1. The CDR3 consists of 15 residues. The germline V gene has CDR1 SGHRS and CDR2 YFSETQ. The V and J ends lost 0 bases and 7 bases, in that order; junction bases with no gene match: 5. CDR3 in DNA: TGCGCCAGCAGCTTGGAGGGACAGGGGGCGGGTGAGCAGTACTTC. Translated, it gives CASSLEGQGAGEQYF.

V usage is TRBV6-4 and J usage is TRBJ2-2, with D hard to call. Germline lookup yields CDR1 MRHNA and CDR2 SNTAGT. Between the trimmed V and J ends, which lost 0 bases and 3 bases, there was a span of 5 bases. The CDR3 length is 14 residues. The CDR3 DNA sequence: TGTGCCAGCAGTGACTCGAGTGACACCGGGGAGCTGTTTTTT. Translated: CASSDSSDTGELFF.

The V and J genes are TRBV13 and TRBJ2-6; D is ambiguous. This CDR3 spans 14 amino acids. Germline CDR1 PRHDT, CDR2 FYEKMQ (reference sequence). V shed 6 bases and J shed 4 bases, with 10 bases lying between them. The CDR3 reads CASSYTVGANVLTF. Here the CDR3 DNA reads TGTGCCAGCAGTTACACTGTCGGGGCCAACGTCCTGACTTTC. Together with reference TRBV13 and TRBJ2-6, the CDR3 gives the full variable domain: AAGVIQSPRHLIKEKRETATLKCYPIPRHDTVYWYQQGPGQDPQFLISFYEKMQSDKGSIPDRFSAQQFSDYHSELNMSSLELGDSALYFCASSYTVGANVLTFGAGSRLTVL.

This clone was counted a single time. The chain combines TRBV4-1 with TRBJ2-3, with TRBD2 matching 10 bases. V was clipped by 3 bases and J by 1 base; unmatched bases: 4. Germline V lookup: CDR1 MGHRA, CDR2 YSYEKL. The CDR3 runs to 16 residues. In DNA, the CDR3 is TGCGCCAGCAGCCAGTTAGCGGGGGGCGGCACAGATACGCAGTATTTT. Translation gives CASSQLAGGGTDTQYF.

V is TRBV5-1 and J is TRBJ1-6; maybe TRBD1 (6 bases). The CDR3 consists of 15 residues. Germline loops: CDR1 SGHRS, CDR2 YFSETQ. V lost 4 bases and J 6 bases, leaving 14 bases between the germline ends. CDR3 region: CASSDRGLVNSPLHF. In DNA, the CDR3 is TGCGCCAGCAGCGATCGGGGGCTCGTTAATTCACCCCTCCACTTT.

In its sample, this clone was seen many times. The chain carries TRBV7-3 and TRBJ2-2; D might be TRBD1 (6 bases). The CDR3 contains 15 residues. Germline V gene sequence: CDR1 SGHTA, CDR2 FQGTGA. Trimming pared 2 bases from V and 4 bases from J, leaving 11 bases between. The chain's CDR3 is CASSLQGTTTGELFF. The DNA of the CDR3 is TGTGCCAGCAGCTTACAGGGGACAACCACCGGGGAGCTGTTTTTT.

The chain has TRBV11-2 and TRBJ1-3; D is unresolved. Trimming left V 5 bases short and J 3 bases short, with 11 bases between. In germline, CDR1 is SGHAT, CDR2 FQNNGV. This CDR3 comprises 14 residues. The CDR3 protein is CASSPDLSGNTIYF. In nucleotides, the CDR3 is TGTGCCAGCAGCCCTGATCTAAGTGGAAACACCATATATTTT.

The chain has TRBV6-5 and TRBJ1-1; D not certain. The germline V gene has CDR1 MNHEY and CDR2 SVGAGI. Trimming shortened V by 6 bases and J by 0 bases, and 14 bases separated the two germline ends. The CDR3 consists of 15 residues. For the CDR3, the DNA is TGTGCCAGCAGGACCGGGTCCTCTCTGAACACTGAAGCTTTCTTT. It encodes CASRTGSSLNTEAFF.

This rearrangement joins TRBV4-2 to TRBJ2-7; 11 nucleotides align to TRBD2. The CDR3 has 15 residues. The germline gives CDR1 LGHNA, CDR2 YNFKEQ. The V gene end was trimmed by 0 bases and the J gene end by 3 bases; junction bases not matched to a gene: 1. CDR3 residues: CASSQDTSGGYEQYF. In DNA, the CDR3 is TGTGCCAGCAGCCAAGATACTAGCGGGGGCTACGAGCAGTACTTC.

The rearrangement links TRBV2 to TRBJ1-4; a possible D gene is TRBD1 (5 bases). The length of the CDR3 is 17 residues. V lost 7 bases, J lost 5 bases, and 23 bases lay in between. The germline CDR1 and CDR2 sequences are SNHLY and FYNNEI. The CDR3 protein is CASTLLNTAWGNEKLFF. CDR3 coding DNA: TGTGCCAGCACCTTACTGAATACCGCGTGGGGGAATGAAAAACTGTTTTTT.

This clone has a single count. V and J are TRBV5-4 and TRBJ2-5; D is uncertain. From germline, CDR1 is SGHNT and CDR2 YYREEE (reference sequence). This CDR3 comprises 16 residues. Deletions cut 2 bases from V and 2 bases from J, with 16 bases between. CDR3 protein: CASSFVLGTNQETQYF. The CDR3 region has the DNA TGTGCCAGCAGCTTCGTTTTGGGCACGAATCAAGAGACCCAGTACTTC.

CDR3 protein: CASKERRSNTEAFF. CDR3 DNA sequence: TGTGCCAGTAAAGAGAGACGTTCGAACACTGAAGCTTTCTTT. The chain is built from TRBV19 and TRBJ1-1; no reliable D call. V was pared by 7 bases and J by 1 base, with 13 bases between. CDR1 is LNHDA, CDR2 SQIVND, per germline (reference sequence). CDR3 size: 14 residues. The full variable domain, rest sourced from reference TRBV19 and TRBJ1-1, is DGGITQSPKYLFRKEGQNVTLSCEQNLNHDAMYWYRQDPGQGLRLIYYSQIVNDFQKGDIAEGYSVSREKKESFPLTVTSAQKNPTAFYLCASKERRSNTEAFFGQGTRLTVV.

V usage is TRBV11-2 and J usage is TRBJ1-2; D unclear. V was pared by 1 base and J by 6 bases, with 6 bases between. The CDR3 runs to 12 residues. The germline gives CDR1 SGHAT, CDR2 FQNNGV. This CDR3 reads CASSLARHGYTF. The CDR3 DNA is TGTGCCAGCAGCTTAGCACGCCATGGCTACACCTTC.